This TCR beta chain appears in the sequencing data of a study of STAT5B mutations in CD4+ large granular lymphocyte leukemia. Remarks on this clone: The antigen is undetermined.

Some clones are missing from TCRdb's copy, which holds only in-frame ones; the method was immunoSEQ multiplex PCR. The top ten clones hold 1.5% to 2% of a sample with around 35,000 clones, around 67% of them seen once. General study findings and limits: Top patient clones used TRBV06 genes more often: 8/27 versus 2/35 in controls. The CD4+ versus CD8+ T-LGLL clonality difference may reflect limited sample size.

Trimming removed 4 bases from V and 2 bases from J, with 12 bases in between. The CDR3 runs 14 residues. Germline lookup yields CDR1 SGHDT and CDR2 YYEEEE. The chain recombines TRBV5-6 with TRBJ2-5, with a tentative D call TRBD2 (6 bases). The TCR comes from a human donor in good health. The sequencing input was CD4+ T cells from blood buffy coats. The CDR3 nucleotides read TGTGCCAGCAGCGCCTGGGGGGTTCAAGAGACCCAGTACTTC. Translation: CASSAWGVQETQYF.